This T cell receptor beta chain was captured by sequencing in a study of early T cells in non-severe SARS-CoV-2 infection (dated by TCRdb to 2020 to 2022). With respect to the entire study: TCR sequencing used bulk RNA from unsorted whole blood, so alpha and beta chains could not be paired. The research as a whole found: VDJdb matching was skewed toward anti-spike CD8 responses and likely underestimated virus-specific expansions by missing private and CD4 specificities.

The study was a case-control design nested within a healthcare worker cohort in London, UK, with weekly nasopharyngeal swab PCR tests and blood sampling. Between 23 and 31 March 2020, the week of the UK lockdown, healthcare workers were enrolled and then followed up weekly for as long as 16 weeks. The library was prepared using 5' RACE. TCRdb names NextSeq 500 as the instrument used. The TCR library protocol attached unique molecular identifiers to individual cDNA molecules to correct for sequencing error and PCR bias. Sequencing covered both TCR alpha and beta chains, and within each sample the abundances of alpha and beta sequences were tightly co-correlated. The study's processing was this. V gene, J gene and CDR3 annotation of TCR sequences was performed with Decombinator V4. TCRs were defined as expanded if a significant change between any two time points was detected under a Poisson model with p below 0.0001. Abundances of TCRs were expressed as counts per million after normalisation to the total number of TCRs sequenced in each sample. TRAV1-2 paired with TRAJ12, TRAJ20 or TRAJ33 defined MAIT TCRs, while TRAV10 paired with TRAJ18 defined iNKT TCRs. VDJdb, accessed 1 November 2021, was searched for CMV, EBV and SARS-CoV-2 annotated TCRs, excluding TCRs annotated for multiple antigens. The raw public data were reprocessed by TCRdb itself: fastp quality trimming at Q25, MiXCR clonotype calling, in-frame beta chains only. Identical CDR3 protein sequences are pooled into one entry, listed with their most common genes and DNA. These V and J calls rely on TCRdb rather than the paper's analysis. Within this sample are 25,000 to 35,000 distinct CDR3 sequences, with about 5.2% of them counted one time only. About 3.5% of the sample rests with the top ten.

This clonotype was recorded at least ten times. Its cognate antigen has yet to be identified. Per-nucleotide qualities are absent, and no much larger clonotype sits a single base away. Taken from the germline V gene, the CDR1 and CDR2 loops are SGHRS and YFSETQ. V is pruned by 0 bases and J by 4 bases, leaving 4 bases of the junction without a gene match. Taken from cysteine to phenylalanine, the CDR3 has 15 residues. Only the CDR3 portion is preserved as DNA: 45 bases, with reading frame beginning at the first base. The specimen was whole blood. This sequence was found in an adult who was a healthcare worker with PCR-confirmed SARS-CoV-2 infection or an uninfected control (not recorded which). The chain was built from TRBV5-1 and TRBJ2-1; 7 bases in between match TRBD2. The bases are TGCGCCAGCAGCTTGGCCGGGACTATGTACAATGAGCAGTTCTTC. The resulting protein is CASSLAGTMYNEQFF.